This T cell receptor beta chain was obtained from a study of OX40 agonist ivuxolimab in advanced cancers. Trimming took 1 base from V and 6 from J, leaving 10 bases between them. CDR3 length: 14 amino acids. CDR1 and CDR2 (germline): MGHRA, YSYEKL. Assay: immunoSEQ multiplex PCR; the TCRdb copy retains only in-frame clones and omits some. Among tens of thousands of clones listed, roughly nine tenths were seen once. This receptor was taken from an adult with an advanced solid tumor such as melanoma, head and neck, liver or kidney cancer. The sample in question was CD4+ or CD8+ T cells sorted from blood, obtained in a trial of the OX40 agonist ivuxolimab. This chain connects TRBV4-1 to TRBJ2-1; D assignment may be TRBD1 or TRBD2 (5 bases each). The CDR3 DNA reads TGCGCCAGCAGCCAAGTTACCGGGGCCAATGAGCAGTTCTTC. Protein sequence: CASSQVTGANEQFF.